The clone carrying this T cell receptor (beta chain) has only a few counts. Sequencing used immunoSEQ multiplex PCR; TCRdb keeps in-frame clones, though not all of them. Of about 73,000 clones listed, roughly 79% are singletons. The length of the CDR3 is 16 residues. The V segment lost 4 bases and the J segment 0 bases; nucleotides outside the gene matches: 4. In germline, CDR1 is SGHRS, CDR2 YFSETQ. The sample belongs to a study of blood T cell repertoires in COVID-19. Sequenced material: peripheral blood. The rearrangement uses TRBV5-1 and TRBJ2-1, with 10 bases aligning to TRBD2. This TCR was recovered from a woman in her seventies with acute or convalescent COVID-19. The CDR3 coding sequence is TGCGCCAGCAGCAAGGCTAGCGGGGGCTCCTACAATGAGCAGTTCTTC. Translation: CASSKASGGSYNEQFF.